The sequence of this T cell receptor beta chain was determined in a study of a mutant IDH1 vaccine in newly diagnosed glioma. About this clone itself: The antigen is not known.

Time point defined: week 23, last vaccination. Vaccine doses each comprised 300 ug of mutant IDH1 20-mer peptide, with topical imiquimod. Profiling relied on immunoSEQ multiplex PCR, and the TCRdb table lists in-frame clones only, not all of them. This table holds some 70,000 clones, 84% found once. This CDR3 is 13 amino acids long. Trimming took 4 bases from V and 1 from J, leaving 7 bases between them. Germline V gene lookup returns CDR1 SGHTA and CDR2 FQGTGA. The chain couples TRBV7-3 to TRBJ1-1; no clear D. The sequence derives from a young man with glioma. The specimen comprised PBMCs, sampled from a glioma patient whose treatment included an IDH1 peptide vaccine. CDR3 DNA sequence: TGTGCCAGCAGCTCACAGTGGAACACTGAAGCTTTCTTT. Encoded protein: CASSSQWNTEAFF.